One and the same sample provided the 25 T cell receptor beta chains below, sequenced in a study of blood T cells in healthy people across ages. PCR was performed a second time for about 7 to 12 cycles using a sample-barcoded 5' primer and a J-beta primer mix. TCRdb re-derived calls from the 5' RACE reads in MiXCR, one entry per CDR3 protein. The table includes 1.5 million to 2 million distinct CDR3 sequences, roughly 28% detected once. The material sequenced was blood. These receptors were taken from a woman in her twenties or thirties in good health.

Regarding this clonotype: Given a much more abundant clone one base away, this may be a read error. The chain uses TRBV7-6 and TRBJ2-7; D perhaps matches TRBD1 (6 bases). The CDR3 is 14 residues long. The germline CDR1 and CDR2 sequences are SGHVS and FNYEAQ. Written as DNA, the CDR3 is TGTGCCAGCAGCCCCGCGATGGGGGCCAACGAGCGGTACTTC. This encodes CASSPAMGANERYF. Full variable domain (remainder filled in from reference TRBV7-6 and TRBJ2-7): GAGVSQSPRYKVTKRGQDVALRCDPISGHVSLYWYRQALGQGPEFLTYFNYEAQQDKSGLPNDRFSAERPEGSISTLTIQRTEQRDSAMYRCASSPAMGANERYFGPGTRLTVT.

The gene calls are TRBV5-5 and TRBJ2-1; TRBD2 agrees at 7 bases. Germline CDR1 SGHKS, CDR2 YYEKEE (reference sequence). With V trimmed by 10 bases and J by 4 bases, 14 bases remained unmatched. The CDR3 sequence is 15 residues long. The CDR3 sequence: CAGISDDGGYNEQFF. CDR3 bases: TGTGCCGGCATTTCGGACGACGGGGGGTACAATGAGCAGTTCTTC. The variable domain in full, completed from reference TRBV5-5 and TRBJ2-1, reads DAGVTQSPTHLIKTRGQQVTLRCSPISGHKSVSWYQQVLGQGPQFIFQYYEKEERGRGNFPDRFSARQFPNYSSELNVNALLLGDSALYLCAGISDDGGYNEQFFGPGTRLTVL.

The chain uses TRBV9 and TRBJ1-1; possible D gene TRBD1, 5 bases. Per germline, CDR1 SGDLS and CDR2 YYNGEE. V was pared by 7 bases and J by 1 base, with 11 bases between. CDR3 length: 13 amino acids. CDR3 DNA: TGTGCCAGCCGACGGACAACGAACACTGAAGCTTTCTTT. As protein: CASRRTTNTEAFF.

The sample holds many counts of this clonotype. The rearrangement uses TRBV5-5 and TRBJ1-5; weak D call: TRBD1 (5 bases). Trimming removed 4 bases at V and 6 bases at J, with 11 bases between. The germline V gene has CDR1 SGHKS and CDR2 YYEKEE (reference sequence). The CDR3 runs to 13 residues. CDR3 sequence: CASSQDNLQPQHF. In nucleotides, the CDR3 is TGTGCCAGCAGCCAGGACAATCTTCAGCCCCAGCATTTT.

In this sample, this clonotype turned up many times. The rearrangement joins TRBV12-3 or TRBV12-4 to TRBJ2-1; 7 bases line up with TRBD2. Unmatched junction bases numbered 8, after V lost 7 bases and J lost 2 bases. The CDR3 consists of 15 residues. The CDR3 protein is CASTLGGGAYNEQFF. The CDR3, as DNA: TGTGCCAGCACCCTCGGTGGGGGGGCCTACAATGAGCAGTTCTTC.

This clonotype was counted many times. This chain connects TRBV7-6 to TRBJ2-4; perhaps TRBD2 as D (5 bases). There are 19 residues in the CDR3. Germline V gene data show CDR1 as SGHVS and CDR2 as FNYEAQ. V lost 5 bases, J lost 1 base, and 24 bases lay in between. DNA of the CDR3: TGTGCCAGCAGCCCCGAGGTTCCAGCCGCCACGGGGGCCAAAAACATTCAGTACTTC. Its protein is CASSPEVPAATGAKNIQYF.

The genes are TRBV7-2 and TRBJ1-5; 7 nucleotides agree with TRBD1. V shed 8 bases and J 9 bases; nucleotides not matched to a gene: 13. The germline V gene encodes CDR1 SGHTA and CDR2 FQGNSA. CDR3 size: 14 residues. CDR3 loop: CASCSGQDVSPQHF. The CDR3 region has the DNA TGTGCCAGCTGCTCCGGACAGGATGTTTCGCCCCAGCATTTT. Drawing the rest from reference TRBV7-2 and TRBJ1-5, the complete variable domain is GAGVSQSPSNKVTEKGKDVELRCDPISGHTALYWYRQSLGQGLEFLIYFQGNSAPDKSGLPSDRFSAERTGGSVSTLTIQRTQQEDSAVYLCASCSGQDVSPQHFGDGTRLSIL.

The rearrangement links TRBV20-1 to TRBJ1-2, with a tentative D call TRBD1 (5 bases). Trimming stripped 6 bases from V and 4 bases from J, with 18 bases between. The CDR3 is 14 amino acids. Germline values: CDR1 DFQATT, CDR2 SNEGSKA (reference sequence). The CDR3 loop is CSAHRAGTIYGYTF. The DNA for the CDR3 is TGCAGTGCCCACCGGGCAGGGACTATCTATGGCTACACCTTC.

This chain uses TRBV7-9 with TRBJ2-7, with 7 bases fitting TRBD2. CDR1 is SEHNR, CDR2 FQNEAQ, per germline (reference sequence). Germline trimming cut 5 bases from V and 2 bases from J; bases unmatched to any gene: 9. This CDR3 is built from 15 residues. The CDR3 here is CASSPPGLGAYEQYF. The CDR3 coding sequence is TGTGCCAGCAGCCCCCCAGGACTAGGGGCCTACGAGCAGTACTTC.

V gene TRBV5-1 combines with J gene TRBJ1-1; 9 positions agree with TRBD1. There are 14 residues in the CDR3. The J segment lost 4 bases and the V segment lost 2 bases, leaving 3 bases of the junction unmatched. CDR1 and CDR2 (germline): SGHRS, YFSETQ. The CDR3 nucleotides are TGCGCCAGCAGCTTCGGGACAGGGTCCACTGAAGCTTTCTTT. As protein: CASSFGTGSTEAFF.

The chain combines TRBV7-9 with TRBJ2-7; no clear D gene. CDR1 is SEHNR and CDR2 is FQNEAQ in the germline V gene (reference sequence). The CDR3 extends over 13 amino acids. The V and J ends lost 5 bases and 2 bases respectively, with 10 bases between them. In DNA form, the CDR3 reads TGTGCCAGCAGCCCCCCCATAACCTACGAGCAGTACTTC. Protein product: CASSPPITYEQYF.

The chain employs TRBV24-1 and TRBJ2-1; possible D gene TRBD1, 6 bases. The CDR3 has 14 amino acids. V was trimmed by 2 bases and J by 7 bases, leaving 11 bases between them. Germline CDR1 reads KGHDR; CDR2 reads SFDVKD. CDR3 coding DNA: TGTGCCACCAGTGATTCCCCAGGGGAGAATGAGCAGTTCTTC. Encoded protein: CATSDSPGENEQFF.

The chain uses TRBV28 and TRBJ1-1; perhaps TRBD1 as D (6 bases). Germline values: CDR1 MDHEN, CDR2 SYDVKM. The V gene lost 6 bases and the J gene lost 0 bases, with 17 bases spanning the gap. The CDR3 extends over 16 amino acids. The CDR3 is CASSSPGTPMNTEAFF. The CDR3 DNA reads TGTGCCAGCAGCTCCCCCGGGACACCTATGAACACTGAAGCTTTCTTT.

This clonotype was observed a few times. A much larger clone lies a single base off, so this may be a read error. V is TRBV5-5 and J is TRBJ2-1; D gene uncertain. Germline lookup yields CDR1 SGHKS and CDR2 YYEKEE (reference sequence). This CDR3 region has 12 residues. The CDR3 region has the DNA TGTGCCAGCAGCTTACAGTACAATGGGCAGTTCTTC. This encodes CASSLQYNGQFF. The full variable domain, with the rest looked up from reference TRBV5-5 and TRBJ2-1, is DAGVTQSPTHLIKTRGQQVTLRCSPISGHKSVSWYQQVLGQGPQFIFQYYEKEERGRGNFPDRFSARQFPNYSSELNVNALLLGDSALYLCASSLQYNGQFFGPGTRLTVL.

About this clonotype itself: At one end the junction does not follow the germline gene, possibly because of a read error. The rearrangement uses TRBV15 and TRBJ2-2; D assignment may be TRBD1 or TRBD2 (5 bases each). This CDR3 has 13 amino acids. Germline V gene lookup returns CDR1 LNHNV and CDR2 YYDKDF (reference sequence). The CDR3 nucleotides are TGTGCCACCAGCGACGAGGACACCGGGGAGCTGTTGTTT. It codes for CATSDEDTGELLF. Complete variable domain (other parts from reference TRBV15 and TRBJ2-2): DAMVIQNPRYQVTQFGKPVTLSCSQTLNHNVMYWYQQKSSQAPKLLFHYYDKDFNNEADTPDNFQSRRPNTSFCFLDIRSPGLGDTAMYLCATSDEDTGELLFGEGSRLTVL.

The sample holds many counts of this clonotype. The rearrangement links TRBV20-1 to TRBJ1-4, with 8 bases that match TRBD1. Germline values: CDR1 DFQATT, CDR2 SNEGSKA (reference sequence). This CDR3 is 15 amino acids long. The junction had 12 bases not matched to a gene; V was cut back by 5 bases and J by 7 bases. DNA of the CDR3: TGCAGTGCTCCCCCGGGAGGAGACAGGGGTGAAAAACTGTTTTTT. Its protein is CSAPPGGDRGEKLFF.

This clonotype was seen repeatedly, ten times or more. The rearrangement links TRBV12-3 or TRBV12-4 to TRBJ2-1, with a tentative D call TRBD2 (6 bases). CDR3 size: 14 residues. Trimming took 5 bases from V and 4 from J, leaving 12 bases between them. As DNA, the CDR3 is TGTGCCAGCAGTCGCCCGGGAGCGTACAATGAGCAGTTCTTC. Its protein product is CASSRPGAYNEQFF.

The chain uses TRBV7-2 and TRBJ2-5; 8 bases agree with TRBD2. In germline, CDR1 is SGHTA, CDR2 FQGNSA. Trimming removed 5 bases from V and 0 bases from J; junction bases left unmatched: 8. CDR3 length: 16 residues. The CDR3 nucleotides are TGTGCCAGCAGCCCTACTCTTAGCGGGGACCAAGAGACCCAGTACTTC. This sequence encodes CASSPTLSGDQETQYF.

The rearrangement links TRBV2 to TRBJ2-5, with unresolved D. Trimming cost V 3 bases and J 1 base, with 6 bases left between them. Germline V gene lookup returns CDR1 SNHLY and CDR2 FYNNEI. The CDR3 loop spans 13 amino acids. The CDR3 sequence: CASSEARQETQYF. The CDR3 DNA reads TGTGCCAGCAGTGAGGCGCGCCAAGAGACCCAGTACTTC.

This clonotype was recorded at least ten times. The V call is TRBV12-3 or TRBV12-4, the J call TRBJ2-5, with TRBD1 as a possible D gene (5 bases). CDR3 size: 13 residues. Trimming cost V 5 bases and J 1 base, with 8 bases left between them. CDR3 DNA: TGTGCCAGCAGTGTGGACACCCAAGAGACCCAGTACTTC. It translates to CASSVDTQETQYF.

This clonotype was picked up many times. J is TRBJ1-2 and V is TRBV20-1; maybe TRBD1 (6 bases). Germline V gene data show CDR1 as DFQATT and CDR2 as SNEGSKA (reference sequence). This CDR3 comprises 13 residues. V shed 2 bases and J shed 6 bases, with 13 bases lying between them. The CDR3 spells CSARQGLDDGYTF. The CDR3 nucleotides read TGCAGTGCTAGACAGGGGTTGGATGATGGCTACACCTTC.

This clonotype was seen only a few times. V gene TRBV20-1 combines with J gene TRBJ2-3; D is unclear. Trimming removed 5 bases from V and 4 bases from J, with 10 bases in between. This CDR3 region has 12 residues. The germline V gene encodes CDR1 DFQATT and CDR2 SNEGSKA (reference sequence). The CDR3, as DNA: TGCAGTGCTGGCCCCCGGCCAGATACGCAGTATTTT. Translated: CSAGPRPDTQYF.

The table lists this clonotype with a few counts. This sequence joins TRBV20-1 and TRBJ2-7; perhaps TRBD1 as D (6 bases). The germline V gene encodes CDR1 DFQATT and CDR2 SNEGSKA (reference sequence). Deletions cut 4 bases from V and 5 bases from J, with 18 bases between. The CDR3 extends over 14 amino acids. The CDR3 sequence is CSAKKNRVSHEQYF. The CDR3 DNA reads TGCAGTGCTAAGAAAAACAGGGTATCCCACGAGCAGTACTTC.

V usage is TRBV20-1 and J usage is TRBJ2-1, with D possibly TRBD2 on 6 matching bases. Germline lookup yields CDR1 DFQATT and CDR2 SNEGSKA (reference sequence). The ends were cut back, 5 bases at V and 7 bases at J, with 18 bases in the middle. The CDR3 totals 14 residues. CDR3: CSAGQRVNNNEQFF. The DNA of the CDR3 is TGCAGTGCTGGTCAGCGGGTGAACAATAATGAGCAGTTCTTC.

The chain couples TRBV6-1 to TRBJ1-6; perhaps TRBD1 as D (6 bases). Looked up from germline, CDR1 is MNHNS and CDR2 is SASEGT. V was trimmed by 3 bases and J by 10 bases, leaving 10 bases between them. The CDR3 runs 13 residues. DNA of the CDR3: TGTGCCAGCAGTGACAGGGGAGAATCACCCCTCCACTTT. This translates into CASSDRGESPLHF.